A single sample gave rise to the 20 T cell receptor beta chains below, sequenced in a study of blood T cell repertoires in COVID-19. Sequencing was performed with immunoSEQ multiplex PCR; in TCRdb, only in-frame clones are kept and a portion is missing. Seen here are 80,000 to 90,000 clones, roughly 84% observed once, and the top ten hold roughly 15%. The sequencing sample was made of peripheral blood. The receptors were sampled from a woman aged 70 to 79 with acute or convalescent COVID-19.

The table lists this clone with a count of one. CDR3 coding DNA: TGTGCCAGCAGTTTATCGGGCGACGATGGCTACACCTTC. It codes for CASSLSGDDGYTF. The chain recombines TRBV27 with TRBJ1-2; D remains ambiguous. V was shortened by 0 bases and J by 6 bases, with 8 bases between the two germline ends. CDR1 is MNHEY, CDR2 SMNVEV, per germline (reference sequence). This CDR3 has 13 amino acids.

The rearrangement joins TRBV11-2 to TRBJ1-1; tentative D call: TRBD1 (5 bases). Germline CDR1 is SGHAT and CDR2 is FQNNGV. Deletions cut 5 bases from V and 7 bases from J, with 11 bases between. The CDR3 consists of 12 residues. The CDR3 loop is CASSTRTLEAFF. The CDR3 region has the DNA TGTGCCAGCAGCACAAGGACACTTGAAGCTTTCTTT.

This chain joins TRBV15 and TRBJ2-1, with a weak D call TRBD1 (6 bases). V lost 5 bases to trimming and J lost 3 bases, with 11 bases between them. This CDR3 contains 14 residues. Germline CDR1 and CDR2: LNHNV and YYDKDF (reference sequence). CDR3 sequence: CATSPRTDYNEQFF. The CDR3, as DNA: TGTGCCACCAGCCCCCGGACAGACTACAATGAGCAGTTCTTC.

This chain connects TRBV29-1 to TRBJ1-5; 11 nucleotides line up with TRBD1. Germline assignment: CDR1 SQVTM and CDR2 ANQGSEA. The CDR3 loop spans 15 amino acids. Trimming removed 4 bases from V and 3 bases from J; junction bases left unmatched: 5. CDR3 sequence reads: CSVGGGQGDNQPQHF. In DNA, the CDR3 is TGCAGCGTTGGAGGGGGACAGGGGGACAATCAGCCCCAGCATTTT.

V gene TRBV5-1 combines with J gene TRBJ1-1, with D hard to call. Trimming stripped 3 bases from V and 1 base from J, with 10 bases between. The CDR3 is made up of 14 amino acids. From germline, CDR1 is SGHRS and CDR2 YFSETQ. This CDR3 reads CASSYDNPNTEAFF. As DNA, the CDR3 is TGCGCCAGCAGCTACGACAACCCGAACACTGAAGCTTTCTTT.

The chain combines TRBV2 with TRBJ1-2; D not resolved. The V gene lost 9 bases and the J gene lost 4 bases, with 12 bases spanning the gap. The V gene's germline CDR1 is SNHLY and CDR2 FYNNEI. This CDR3 contains 12 residues. CDR3 amino acids: CARRTGGYGYTF. The CDR3 DNA is TGTGCCAGAAGGACGGGAGGCTATGGCTACACCTTC.

The chain recombines TRBV2 with TRBJ1-2; D gene uncertain. This CDR3 has 12 residues. From germline, CDR1 is SNHLY and CDR2 FYNNEI. With 2 bases removed from V and 2 bases from J, the gap between germline ends came to 3 bases. For the CDR3, the DNA is TGTGCCAGCAGTGAACAGAACTATGGCTACACCTTC. Translated: CASSEQNYGYTF. Supplemented by reference TRBV2 and TRBJ1-2, the full variable domain reads EPEVTQTPSHQVTQMGQEVILRCVPISNHLYFYWYRQILGQKVEFLVSFYNNEISEKSEIFDDQFSVERPDGSNFTLKIRSTKLEDSAMYFCASSEQNYGYTFGSGTRLTVV.

DNA for the CDR3: TGTGCCAGCAGCGTCCTGACAGATACGCAGTATTTT. Protein sequence: CASSVLTDTQYF. V usage is TRBV9 and J usage is TRBJ2-3; D remains ambiguous. Trimming stripped 2 bases from V and 3 bases from J, with 4 bases between. The CDR3 is made up of 12 amino acids. Germline V gene data show CDR1 as SGDLS and CDR2 as YYNGEE.

The rearrangement links TRBV4-3 to TRBJ1-2, with 7 bases fitting TRBD1. CDR1 LGHNA and CDR2 YSLEER come from the germline V gene. V dropped 4 bases and J dropped 6; count of bases not matched to a gene: 5. CDR3 length: 13 residues. CDR3 residues: CASSRETGDGYTF. The DNA for the CDR3 is TGCGCCAGCAGCCGGGAAACAGGGGATGGCTACACCTTC.

J is TRBJ2-2 and V is TRBV7-7; tentatively, D is TRBD2 (5 bases). The CDR3 is 15 amino acids. Germline loops: CDR1 SSHAT, CDR2 FNYEAQ (reference sequence). The germline V and J ends were trimmed by 2 bases and 5 bases, with 12 bases remaining between them. CDR3 region: CASSLSRTGTGELFF. Here the CDR3 DNA reads TGTGCCAGCAGCTTATCAAGGACTGGGACCGGGGAGCTGTTTTTT.

This clone appeared a few times. This rearrangement joins TRBV10-1 to TRBJ2-2; 7 positions agree with TRBD2. V dropped 8 bases and J dropped 4; count of bases not matched to a gene: 13. Germline CDR1 and CDR2: WNHNN and SYGVQD (reference sequence). CDR3 length equals 16 residues. This chain's CDR3 is CASSGDRRGGTGELFF. CDR3 in DNA: TGCGCCAGCTCCGGGGACCGGCGCGGGGGCACCGGGGAGCTGTTTTTT.

V usage is TRBV7-2 and J usage is TRBJ1-6; D gene ambiguous. The CDR3 extends over 11 amino acids. Trimming cost V 4 bases and J 9 bases, with 4 bases left between them. Germline V gene lookup returns CDR1 SGHTA and CDR2 FQGNSA. The CDR3: CASSSSSPLHF. CDR3 nucleotides: TGTGCCAGCAGCTCCAGTTCACCCCTCCACTTT. Drawing the rest from reference TRBV7-2 and TRBJ1-6, the complete variable domain is GAGVSQSPSNKVTEKGKDVELRCDPISGHTALYWYRQSLGQGLEFLIYFQGNSAPDKSGLPSDRFSAERTGGSVSTLTIQRTQQEDSAVYLCASSSSSPLHFGNGTRLTVT.

This rearrangement joins TRBV6-6 to TRBJ2-5; 14 bases align to TRBD2. CDR1 MNHNY and CDR2 SVGAGI come from the germline V gene (reference sequence). The CDR3 has 15 amino acids. V lost 5 bases and J lost 5; bases outside the gene matches: 4. The DNA for the CDR3 is TGTGCCAGCAGTAGGACTAGCGGGGGGTTGGAGACCCAGTACTTC. Protein: CASSRTSGGLETQYF.

The chain has TRBV19 and TRBJ2-1; TRBD2 is a possible D gene (5 bases). Germline V gene data show CDR1 as LNHDA and CDR2 as SQIVND (reference sequence). V was clipped by 6 bases and J by 0 bases, with 12 bases between them. CDR3 size: 15 residues. CDR3 coding DNA: TGTGCCAGTAGCCACGACTACCTCTCCTACAATGAGCAGTTCTTC. This gives the protein CASSHDYLSYNEQFF.

The gene calls are TRBV30 and TRBJ1-4; TRBD1 matches 9 bases. V lost 3 bases to trimming and J lost 8 bases; unmatched junction nucleotides: 10. CDR1 GTSNPN and CDR2 SVGIG come from the germline V gene (reference sequence). The CDR3 totals 15 residues. The CDR3 nucleotides read TGTGCCTGGAGCCTTCCGGGACAGGGACGGGAAAAACTGTTTTTT. This translates into CAWSLPGQGREKLFF.

The J gene is TRBJ2-1, the V gene TRBV15; 10 bases align to TRBD1. CDR3 length equals 16 residues. The germline V gene has CDR1 LNHNV and CDR2 YYDKDF (reference sequence). The trim removed 0 bases at V and 7 bases at J, leaving 6 bases unmatched. CDR3 residues: CATSRDGGTGVNEQFF. The CDR3 DNA reads TGTGCCACCAGCAGAGATGGGGGGACAGGGGTGAATGAGCAGTTCTTC.

Concerning this clone itself: Other DNA variants within this sample encode the same CDR3. The chain recombines TRBV6-5 with TRBJ1-2, with unresolved D. The CDR3 has 13 amino acids. Deletions cut 2 bases from V and 1 base from J, with 5 bases between. Germline CDR1 is MNHEY and CDR2 is SVGAGI. The CDR3 DNA reads TGTGCCAGCAGTTACGAGGGTAACTATGGCTACACCTTC. Its translation: CASSYEGNYGYTF.

A note on this clone: One end of the junction fails to match germline, which may point to a read error. This chain uses TRBV4-1 with TRBJ1-6; D may be TRBD1 (6 bases). CDR1 and CDR2 from the germline V gene are MGHRA and YSYEKL. The CDR3 is made up of 16 amino acids. The DNA for the CDR3 is TGCGCCAGCAGCCCCCGACGGGACAACTATGATTCACCCCTCCACTTT. It yields the protein CASSPRRDNYDSPLHF.

For this clone: One junction end does not reproduce the germline sequence, and a read error may be involved. The chain carries TRBV12-3 or TRBV12-4 and TRBJ2-1; TRBD2 aligns across 10 bases. CDR3 size: 12 residues. The CDR3: CASSSTAGGLVF. The CDR3 DNA reads as TGTGCCAGCAGTTCTACAGCGGGAGGGCTGGTCTTC.

The rearrangement links TRBV3-1 (or the pseudogene TRBV3-2) to TRBJ2-1, with TRBD1 matching 11 bases. The CDR3 spans 16 residues. Trimming at V came to 4 bases and at J to 8 bases, leaving 10 bases not matched to a gene. Germline V CDR1 and CDR2: LGHDT, YNNKEL (reference sequence). CDR3 DNA sequence: TGTGCCAGCAGCCCCCCCGTCAGGACAGGGGGCGATGAGCAGTTCTTC. It encodes CASSPPVRTGGDEQFF.